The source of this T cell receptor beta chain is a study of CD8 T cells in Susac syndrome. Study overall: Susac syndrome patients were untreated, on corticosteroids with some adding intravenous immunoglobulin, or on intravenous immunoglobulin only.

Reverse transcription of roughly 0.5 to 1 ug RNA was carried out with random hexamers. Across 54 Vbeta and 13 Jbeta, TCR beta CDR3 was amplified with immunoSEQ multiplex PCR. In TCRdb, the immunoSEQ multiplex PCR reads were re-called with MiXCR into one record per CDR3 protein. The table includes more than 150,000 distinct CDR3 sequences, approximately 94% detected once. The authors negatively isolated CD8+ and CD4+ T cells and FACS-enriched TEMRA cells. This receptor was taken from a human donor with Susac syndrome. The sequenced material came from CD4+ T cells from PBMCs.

The CDR3 DNA sequence: TGCAGCGTTGGTCGCGGGGGGGCTGAGACCCAGTACTTC. It translates to CSVGRGGAETQYF. The gene calls are TRBV29-1 and TRBJ2-5; 9 positions agree with TRBD2. Germline values: CDR1 SQVTM, CDR2 ANQGSEA. This CDR3 contains 13 residues. J was trimmed by 5 bases and V by 4 bases; bases with no gene match: 5.